The rows below give T cell receptor beta chains drawn from one sample of a study of vaccination effects on CD4 cells after COVID-19. Sequencing used immunoSEQ multiplex PCR; TCRdb keeps in-frame clones, though not all of them. The sample holds 50,000 or so clones, just under 80% seen once. No antigens are known for them. Source: CD4+ T cells from PBMCs cultured with HCoV-OC43 spike peptides, taken before COVID-19 vaccination. The receptors stem from a human donor who received a COVID-19 vaccine. Both conserved end residues are part of each CDR3. A D gene is named only where the DNA matches it firmly. Clone sizes are given selectively: once, few, many, or a class where the clone is expanded.

d_call	j_call	v_call	clone_size	cdr3_aa	cdr3_nt
.	TRBJ1-1	TRBV18	.	CASSPPGNTEAFF	TGTGCCAGCTCACCACCGGGGAACACTGAAGCTTTCTTT
TRBD1	TRBJ1-2	TRBV18	few	CASSPSTGTGGARGYTF	TGTGCCAGCTCACCTTCCACCGGGACAGGGGGAGCTCGTGGCTACACCTTC
.	TRBJ2-1	TRBV7-2	.	CASSLVSISRSFFGNEQFF	TGTGCCAGCAGCTTAGTCAGCATCAGCAGGAGCTTTTTCGGGAATGAGCAGTTCTTC
.	TRBJ1-4	TRBV5-4	few	CASSLGGGTNEKLFF	TGTGCCAGCAGCTTGGGGGGGGGAACTAATGAAAAACTGTTTTTT
.	TRBJ2-2	TRBV7-2	few	CASSLRGELFF	TGTGCCAGCAGCTTACGCGGGGAGCTGTTTTTT
.	TRBJ1-2	TRBV15	.	CATSRGLQGGYTF	TGTGCCACCAGCAGAGGTCTTCAGGGGGGCTACACCTTC
.	TRBJ2-2	TRBV5-1	.	CASSSRDWNTGELFF	TGCGCCAGCAGCTCCCGGGACTGGAACACCGGGGAGCTGTTTTTT
.	TRBJ2-3	TRBV24-1	.	CATSTILGGTDTQYF	TGTGCCACCAGTACGATCCTCGGTGGCACAGATACGCAGTATTTT
TRBD1	TRBJ2-4	TRBV5-1	.	CASSRTGGAAKNIQYF	TGCGCCAGCAGCAGGACAGGGGGCGCAGCCAAAAACATTCAGTACTTC
TRBD1	TRBJ1-4	TRBV28	.	CASTSTGGIGKLFF	TGTGCCAGCACCTCGACAGGGGGTATAGGAAAACTGTTTTTT
.	TRBJ2-3	TRBV10-2	.	CASSESEFSTDTQYF	TGCGCCAGCAGTGAGTCTGAGTTTAGCACAGATACGCAGTATTTT
TRBD1	TRBJ2-3	TRBV5-5	.	CASSLRTGSTDTQYF	TGTGCCAGCAGCTTGCGGACAGGAAGCACAGATACGCAGTATTTT
.	TRBJ2-1	TRBV5-6	few	CASMGTYNEQFF	TGTGCCAGCATGGGGACCTACAATGAGCAGTTCTTC
TRBD2	TRBJ2-5	TRBV7-8	.	CASSLEGLAGATQETQYF	TGTGCCAGCAGCTTAGAGGGACTAGCGGGGGCCACCCAAGAGACCCAGTACTTC
TRBD2	TRBJ2-1	TRBV24-1	.	CATSDPREGSYNEQFF	TGTGCCACCAGTGACCCCAGGGAGGGCTCCTACAATGAGCAGTTCTTC
TRBD1	TRBJ1-6	TRBV19	.	CASSRADRGNSPLHF	TGTGCCAGTAGTAGGGCGGACAGGGGGAATTCACCCCTCCACTTT
TRBD1	TRBJ1-1	TRBV7-3	.	CASSSGQGNTEAFF	TGTGCCAGCAGCTCGGGACAGGGGAACACTGAAGCTTTCTTT
.	TRBJ2-2	TRBV18	few	CASSKGNTGELFF	TGTGCCAGCTCGAAGGGGAACACCGGGGAGCTGTTTTTT
.	TRBJ1-1	TRBV28	.	CASSVFRDGEAFF	TGTGCCAGCAGCGTATTCAGGGATGGTGAAGCTTTCTTT
.	TRBJ1-4	TRBV6-5	.	CASSSYSNEKLFF	TGTGCCAGCAGTTCCTACAGTAATGAAAAACTGTTTTTT
.	TRBJ1-4	TRBV6-2/TRBV6-3	few	CASSWTNEKLFF	TGTGCCAGCAGTTGGACAAATGAAAAACTGTTTTTT
TRBD1	TRBJ2-3	TRBV9	once	CASSIGTGDFTDTQYF	TGTGCCAGCAGCATTGGGACAGGGGACTTCACAGATACGCAGTATTTT
.	TRBJ2-5	TRBV2	.	CASREDQETQYF	TGTGCCAGCAGGGAGGACCAAGAGACCCAGTACTTC
TRBD2	TRBJ2-5	TRBV28	.	CASSPAEAGGQETQYF	TGTGCCAGCAGCCCCGCGGAAGCGGGGGGACAAGAGACCCAGTACTTC
.	TRBJ2-2	TRBV11-2	.	CASSLTETTGELFF	TGTGCCAGCAGCTTGACAGAGACCACCGGGGAGCTGTTTTTT
.	TRBJ1-6	TRBV14	.	CASSRLGSSYNSPLHF	TGTGCCAGCAGCCGCCTAGGGAGCTCCTATAATTCACCCCTCCACTTT
.	TRBJ2-3	TRBV4-1	.	CASSQRQGPSTDTQYF	TGCGCCAGCAGCCAAAGGCAGGGGCCTAGCACAGATACGCAGTATTTT
TRBD2	TRBJ2-1	TRBV7-3	once	CASSISGGLYNEQFF	TGTGCCAGCAGCATTAGCGGGGGACTCTACAATGAGCAGTTCTTC
.	TRBJ2-5	TRBV5-1	.	CASSLAGVRETQYF	TGCGCCAGCAGCTTGGCGGGGGTACGGGAGACCCAGTACTTC
.	TRBJ2-5	TRBV2	.	CASKKNPQETQYF	TGTGCCAGCAAGAAGAACCCACAAGAGACCCAGTACTTC
.	TRBJ1-1	TRBV24-1	.	CATSDSQNTEAFF	TGTGCCACCAGTGACTCCCAGAACACTGAAGCTTTCTTT
TRBD2	TRBJ2-2	TRBV19	.	CASKIGLAGQTGELFF	TGTGCCAGTAAAATCGGACTAGCGGGGCAAACCGGGGAGCTGTTTTTT
.	TRBJ1-5	TRBV5-5	.	CASSLGVSNRPQHF	TGTGCCAGCAGCTTGGGGGTTAGCAATCGGCCCCAGCATTTT
.	TRBJ1-4	TRBV2	.	CASSELKLFF	TGTGCCAGCAGTGAGTTAAAACTGTTTTTT
TRBD1	TRBJ1-2	TRBV6-5	.	CASSRQGVYGYTF	TGTGCCAGCAGTCGACAGGGCGTCTATGGCTACACCTTC
TRBD1	TRBJ2-6	TRBV19	.	CASSMQRGRGANVLTF	TGTGCCAGTAGTATGCAGAGGGGGCGTGGGGCCAACGTCCTGACTTTC
.	TRBJ2-1	TRBV9	.	CASSAQGPYYNEQFF	TGTGCCAGCAGCGCTCAGGGTCCTTACTACAATGAGCAGTTCTTC
.	TRBJ1-4	TRBV11-3	.	CASSSLGEKLFF	TGTGCCAGCAGCTCTTTGGGGGAAAAACTGTTTTTT
.	TRBJ2-6	TRBV7-9	.	CASSPEAGANVLTF	TGTGCCAGCAGCCCGGAGGCTGGGGCCAACGTCCTGACTTTC
TRBD2	TRBJ2-1	TRBV6-5	.	CASRGREVVYNEQFF	TGTGCCAGCAGGGGGCGGGAGGTGGTGTACAATGAGCAGTTCTTC
TRBD1	TRBJ1-4	TRBV7-2	.	CASSPARTGTNEKLFF	TGTGCCAGCAGCCCCGCCCGGACAGGGACTAATGAAAAACTGTTTTTT
.	TRBJ1-5	TRBV6-1	.	CASSERLEQPQHF	TGTGCCAGCAGTGAACGTCTGGAGCAGCCCCAGCATTTT
.	TRBJ2-2	TRBV6-5	.	CASSRKTGNTGELFF	TGTGCCAGCAGTCGGAAGACAGGGAACACCGGGGAGCTGTTTTTT
.	TRBJ1-5	TRBV6-1	.	CASSGTGSWASQPQHF	TGTGCCAGCAGTGGTACCGGGAGCTGGGCATCTCAGCCCCAGCATTTT
.	TRBJ1-1	TRBV7-9	.	CASSFAGNTEAFF	TGTGCCAGCAGCTTCGCAGGGAACACTGAAGCTTTCTTT
.	TRBJ1-5	TRBV28	few	CASSLYSGVNQPQHF	TGTGCCAGCAGTTTATATTCAGGGGTCAATCAGCCCCAGCATTTT
.	TRBJ1-1	TRBV30	.	CAWSVLSAEAFF	TGTGCCTGGAGTGTATTATCCGCTGAAGCTTTCTTT
.	TRBJ2-5	TRBV6-2/TRBV6-3	.	CASSRTSARETQYF	TGTGCCAGCAGTCGCACATCTGCCCGCGAGACCCAGTACTTC
.	TRBJ2-1	TRBV6-2/TRBV6-3	.	CASSNLHRYNEQFF	TGTGCCAGCAGTAACCTACACAGATACAATGAGCAGTTCTTC
TRBD1	TRBJ1-3	TRBV11-2	.	CASSSRQGTLSGNTIYF	TGTGCCAGCAGCTCCCGACAGGGGACCCTCTCTGGAAACACCATATATTTT
.	TRBJ1-1	TRBV28	.	CASSFPSRVSEAFF	TGTGCCAGCAGTTTCCCTAGTCGTGTCAGTGAAGCTTTCTTT
.	TRBJ2-3	TRBV5-1	.	CASAPGYTDTQYF	TGCGCCAGCGCCCCGGGTTACACAGATACGCAGTATTTT
TRBD2	TRBJ2-5	TRBV10-1	.	CASSEPRLAGGQETQYF	TGCGCCAGCAGTGAACCGAGACTAGCGGGGGGCCAGGAGACCCAGTACTTC
.	TRBJ2-2	TRBV3-1/TRBV3-2	.	CASSQISGGTGELFF	TGTGCCAGCAGCCAAATTAGTGGAGGTACCGGGGAGCTGTTTTTT
.	TRBJ1-5	TRBV10-1	.	CASSEIGNQPQHF	TGCGCCAGCAGTGAAATAGGTAATCAGCCCCAGCATTTT
.	TRBJ2-4	TRBV19	.	CASSTAPRGRGDKNIQYF	TGTGCCAGTAGTACCGCTCCCCGGGGAAGGGGGGACAAAAACATTCAGTACTTC
.	TRBJ2-1	TRBV24-1	.	CATSEGHNIYNEQFF	TGTGCCACCAGTGAAGGGCACAATATTTACAATGAGCAGTTCTTC